This T cell receptor (beta chain) was recovered during a study of T cell responses to AZD1222 COVID-19 vaccine. Study results and caveats: All repertoire sampling was performed exclusively after the peak T cell response. The span of vaccine-associated CD4 TCRs extended across spike, with dominance at 160-218 and 743-854.

Data came from immunoSEQ multiplex PCR; TCRdb stores just in-frame clones and leaves some out. The sample has under 150,000 clones; approximately 94% are singletons. This CDR3 region has 14 residues. V lost 2 bases and J lost 0, with 7 bases in between. CDR1 and CDR2 (germline): SGHTA, FQGTGA. Comments on this clone: No antigen is known for it.

This clonotype was sampled from an adult in good health. The rearrangement uses TRBV7-3 and TRBJ1-1; D remains ambiguous. The sample in question was peripheral blood, obtained on day 0 of AZD1222 vaccination. The CDR3 region has the DNA TGTGCCAGCAGCTTATGGGGTTTGAACACTGAAGCTTTCTTT. The encoded protein is CASSLWGLNTEAFF.